Shown below are 26 T cell receptor beta chains from a single sample sequenced in a study of T cells expressing NK-cell markers. TCRdb reanalyzed the 5' RACE reads, giving one entry per CDR3 protein sequence and no DNA. This sample's table reports hundreds of thousands of distinct CDR3 sequences. Sequencing used blood T cells: a sorted CD56 or NKG2C T cell subset, CD4+ or CD8+ T cells, or bulk PBMC T cells (not recorded which). The receptor set was obtained from a woman between 18 and 69 years old in good health.

This chain uses TRBV4-2 with TRBJ1-5. The CDR3 length is 14 residues. CDR1 LGHNA and CDR2 YNFKEQ come from the germline V gene. The CDR3 spells CASSQVRSNQPQHF.

The chain couples TRBV7-2 to TRBJ2-2; without DNA, the TCRdb call of TRBD1 cannot be checked. Per the germline V gene, CDR1 is SGHTA and CDR2 is FQGNSA. The CDR3 has 14 amino acids. The CDR3 region is CASSSQRGPGELFF. Filled out from reference TRBV7-2 and TRBJ2-2, the complete variable domain reads GAGVSQSPSNKVTEKGKDVELRCDPISGHTALYWYRQSLGQGLEFLIYFQGNSAPDKSGLPSDRFSAERTGGSVSTLTIQRTQQEDSAVYLCASSSQRGPGELFFGEGSRLTVL.

The CDR3 is CASSPTAANQETQYF. The chain carries TRBV9 and TRBJ2-5; TCRdb's D call of TRBD2 is untestable without DNA. CDR3 size: 15 residues. Germline CDR1 reads SGDLS; CDR2 reads YYNGEE.

J is TRBJ2-1 and V is TRBV7-2; no DNA is available, so the TRBD1 call from TCRdb remains unchecked. Germline assignment: CDR1 SGHTA and CDR2 FQGNSA. The CDR3 is made up of 15 amino acids. The CDR3 spells CASSSQGSSYNEQFF. Together with reference TRBV7-2 and TRBJ2-1, the CDR3 gives the full variable domain: GAGVSQSPSNKVTEKGKDVELRCDPISGHTALYWYRQSLGQGLEFLIYFQGNSAPDKSGLPSDRFSAERTGGSVSTLTIQRTQQEDSAVYLCASSSQGSSYNEQFFGPGTRLTVL.

V and J are TRBV24-1 and TRBJ1-1. The CDR3 has 13 amino acids. Germline assignment: CDR1 KGHDR and CDR2 SFDVKD. The CDR3 sequence is CATRSQASTEAFF.

The V and J genes are TRBV9 and TRBJ1-1. Germline CDR1 is SGDLS and CDR2 is YYNGEE. The CDR3 is 14 residues long. The CDR3 here is CASSVGHLNTEAFF.

The V call is TRBV12-3 or TRBV12-4, the J call TRBJ1-1. The CDR3 sequence is 16 residues long. The chain's CDR3 is CASSFARGGVNTEAFF.

The gene calls are TRBV5-5 and TRBJ1-1; TCRdb's D call of TRBD1 is untestable without DNA. The CDR3 is 13 amino acids. CDR1 and CDR2 (germline): SGHKS, YYEKEE (reference sequence). The CDR3 sequence: CATKGHPNTEAFF.

CDR3 sequence reads: CASSPRDRGITNEKLFF. The chain couples TRBV12-3 or TRBV12-4 to TRBJ1-4; TCRdb calls TRBD1, which cannot be checked without DNA. This CDR3 has 17 amino acids.

The chain recombines TRBV7-2 with TRBJ2-1. This CDR3 contains 15 residues. Germline V gives CDR1 SGHTA, CDR2 FQGNSA. CDR3 sequence reads: CASSLSGPIYNEQFF.

The V call is TRBV6-1, the J call TRBJ1-6; TCRdb picks TRBD1, but there is no DNA to check that call. This CDR3 region has 16 residues. CDR1 is MNHNS, CDR2 SASEGT, per germline. The CDR3 reads CASRAQGSSYNSPLHF.

The CDR3 spells CASTPDRWWNEQFF. V and J are TRBV19 and TRBJ2-1; TCRdb calls TRBD1, which cannot be checked without DNA. The germline V gene has CDR1 LNHDA and CDR2 SQIVND (reference sequence). The CDR3 is 14 residues long.

This chain links TRBV12-3 or TRBV12-4 with TRBJ1-1. The CDR3 is 12 residues long. The CDR3 region is CASSLRSGEAFF.

V usage is TRBV30 and J usage is TRBJ2-1; the TCRdb D gene call, TRBD2, has no DNA to confirm it. The CDR3 has 13 residues. Germline V gene lookup returns CDR1 GTSNPN and CDR2 SVGIG (reference sequence). The CDR3 region is CAGSSGIYNEQFF.

The chain uses TRBV5-1 and TRBJ2-7; TCRdb reports TRBD1, a call that lacks DNA to check it against. The CDR3 has 14 residues. CDR1 SGHRS and CDR2 YFSETQ come from the germline V gene. CDR3 region: CASSLGQGVYEQYF.

The chain is built from TRBV5-1 and TRBJ2-7. The CDR3 sequence is 14 residues long. CDR1 and CDR2 (germline): SGHRS, YFSETQ. CDR3: CASSRGSFLYEQYF.

V gene TRBV5-1 combines with J gene TRBJ2-1. The CDR3 consists of 11 residues. CDR1 SGHRS and CDR2 YFSETQ come from the germline V gene. The CDR3 spells CASSRDVQQFF.

The J gene is TRBJ2-5, the V gene TRBV7-2; TCRdb returns TRBD2, unconfirmable since there is no DNA. CDR1 SGHTA and CDR2 FQGNSA come from the germline V gene. This CDR3 is built from 15 residues. Here the CDR3 reads CASRPNSGVQETQYF.

This sequence joins TRBV7-8 and TRBJ1-1; there is no DNA to check the TCRdb D call of TRBD1. Per the germline V gene, CDR1 is SGHVS and CDR2 is FQNEAQ. This CDR3 has 15 amino acids. The CDR3 reads CASSKTDRANTEAFF.

The chain recombines TRBV29-1 with TRBJ2-1; TCRdb outputs TRBD1, but without DNA this stays unchecked. The CDR3 spans 15 residues. The germline V gene encodes CDR1 SQVTM and CDR2 ANQGSEA. This CDR3 reads CSVNPPLAPDNEQFF.

The rearrangement joins TRBV30 to TRBJ2-6; the D call from TCRdb, TRBD1, cannot be confirmed without DNA. The germline CDR1 and CDR2 sequences are GTSNPN and SVGIG (reference sequence). The CDR3 extends over 16 amino acids. CDR3 residues: CAWTPGPISGANVLTF.

The J gene is TRBJ2-1, the V gene TRBV12-3 or TRBV12-4; TCRdb gives TRBD2 as the D gene, but with no DNA this cannot be confirmed. The CDR3 is 17 residues long. The CDR3 loop is CASSSGLAGSSYNEQFF.

The chain carries TRBV3-1 and TRBJ1-2; the TCRdb call, TRBD1, lacks DNA for checking. The germline V gene has CDR1 LGHDT and CDR2 YNNKEL (reference sequence). This CDR3 is 12 amino acids long. The CDR3 loop is CASSPGTYGYTF. Variable domain in full (rest from reference TRBV3-1 and TRBJ1-2): DTAVSQTPKYLVTQMGNDKSIKCEQNLGHDTMYWYKQDSKKFLKIMFSYNNKELIINETVPNRFSPKSPDKAHLNLHINSLELGDSAVYFCASSPGTYGYTFGSGTRLTVV.

The chain is built from TRBV11-2 and TRBJ2-5; TCRdb indicates TRBD1, and absent DNA this call remains unverified. This CDR3 is 15 amino acids long. Germline V gene data show CDR1 as SGHAT and CDR2 as FQNNGV. CDR3 region: CASSLEWERVGTQYF.

This chain joins TRBV9 and TRBJ2-2; TCRdb lists TRBD1, though no DNA is available to test this call. Germline CDR1 SGDLS, CDR2 YYNGEE. The CDR3 is 18 residues long. This CDR3 reads CASSVAASGQGITGELFF.

This chain connects TRBV9 to TRBJ2-7; TCRdb's D call, TRBD2, is unchecked because there is no DNA. Germline V gene data show CDR1 as SGDLS and CDR2 as YYNGEE. This CDR3 spans 15 amino acids. CDR3 protein: CASTPGSSGTYEQYF. Based on the CDR3 plus reference TRBV9 and TRBJ2-7, the full variable domain is DSGVTQTPKHLITATGQRVTLRCSPRSGDLSVYWYQQSLDQGLQFLIQYYNGEERAKGNILERFSAQQFPDLHSELNLSSLELGDSALYFCASTPGSSGTYEQYFGPGTRLTVT.